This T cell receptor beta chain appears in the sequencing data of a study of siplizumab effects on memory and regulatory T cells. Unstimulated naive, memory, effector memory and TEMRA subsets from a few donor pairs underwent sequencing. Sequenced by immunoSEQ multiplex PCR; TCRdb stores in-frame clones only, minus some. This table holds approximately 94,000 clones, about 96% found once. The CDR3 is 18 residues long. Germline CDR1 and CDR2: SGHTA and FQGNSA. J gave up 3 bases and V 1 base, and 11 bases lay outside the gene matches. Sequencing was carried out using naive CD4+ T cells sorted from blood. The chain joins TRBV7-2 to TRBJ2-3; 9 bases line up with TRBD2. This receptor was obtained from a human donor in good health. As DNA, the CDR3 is TGTGCCAGCAGCTTAGTCTCTTTGCGGGGGGGCGTTACAGATACGCAGTATTTT. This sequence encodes CASSLVSLRGGVTDTQYF.